This T cell receptor (beta chain) was captured in a study of beta chain features in type 1 diabetes. Study results and caveats: In every one of the four CD4+ subsets, TCRB CDR3s were moderately but significantly shorter in Type 1 diabetes patients.

Every isolated RNA sample was fully reverse transcribed, so sequencing captured expressed TCRB transcripts. Approximately 3.5 million reads, on average, came from each naive, central memory and regulatory T cell sample. Assay used: immunoSEQ multiplex PCR; TCRdb lists only in-frame clones, some missing. The sample lists some 110,000 clones, over 15% occurring once. Germline V lookup: CDR1 SNHLY, CDR2 FYNNEI. The CDR3 runs to 13 residues. V was cut by 4 bases and J by 7 bases, with 13 bases left in between. The table lists this clone with a few counts. Its antigen is still unknown. Each sorted population was over 95% pure.

V usage is TRBV2 and J usage is TRBJ2-5, with D unresolved. The clonotype was recovered from a man aged 30-40 years with type 1 diabetes. The source material was central memory CD4+ T cells from blood. CDR3 coding DNA: TGTGCCAGCAGTGGGCTAGAGTCGGGGACCCAGTACTTC. Residues: CASSGLESGTQYF.